This T cell receptor (beta chain) was identified during a study of technical replicates of blood from a few donors. This clone was observed a single time. V dropped 3 bases and J dropped 0 bases, with 21 bases sitting between them. Germline V CDR1 and CDR2: GTSNPN, SVGIG (reference sequence). The CDR3 runs to 17 residues. The repertoire was sequenced with immunoSEQ multiplex PCR; TCRdb's copy has only in-frame clones and lacks some. The data show under 85,000 clones, with over 85% seen just once and 0.4% to 0.45% held by the top ten. The sequenced sample consisted of T cells isolated from PBMCs. The V call is TRBV30, the J call TRBJ2-7; tentative D call: TRBD2 (6 bases). The sequence was obtained from a human donor in good health. The CDR3 loop reads CAWSPFASGLGSYEQYF. CDR3 in DNA: TGTGCCTGGAGCCCCTTTGCCTCGGGACTGGGCTCCTACGAGCAGTACTTC. Filled out from reference TRBV30 and TRBJ2-7, the complete variable domain reads SQTIHQWPATLVQPVGSPLSLECTVEGTSNPNLYWYRQAAGRGLQLLFYSVGIGQISSEVPQNLSASRPQDRQFILSSKKLLLSDSGFYLCAWSPFASGLGSYEQYFGPGTRLTVT.